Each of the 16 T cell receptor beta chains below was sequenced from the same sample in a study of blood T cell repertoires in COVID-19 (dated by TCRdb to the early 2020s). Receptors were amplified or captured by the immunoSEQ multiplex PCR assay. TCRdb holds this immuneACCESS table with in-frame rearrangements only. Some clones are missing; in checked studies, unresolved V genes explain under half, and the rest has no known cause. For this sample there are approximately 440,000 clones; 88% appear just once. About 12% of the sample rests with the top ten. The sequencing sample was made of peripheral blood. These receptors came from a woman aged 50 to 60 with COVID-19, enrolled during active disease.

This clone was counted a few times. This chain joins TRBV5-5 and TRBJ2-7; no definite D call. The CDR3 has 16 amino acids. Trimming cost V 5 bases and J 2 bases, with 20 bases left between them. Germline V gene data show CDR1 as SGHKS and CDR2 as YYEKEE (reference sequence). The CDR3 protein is CASRPGSLFTPYEQYF. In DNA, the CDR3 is TGTGCCAGCAGACCCGGGTCATTATTTACTCCCTACGAGCAGTACTTC.

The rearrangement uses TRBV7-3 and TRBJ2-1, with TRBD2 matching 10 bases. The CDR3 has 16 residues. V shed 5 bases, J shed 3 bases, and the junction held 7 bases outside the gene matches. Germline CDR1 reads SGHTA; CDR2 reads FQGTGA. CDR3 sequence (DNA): TGTGCCAGCAGCCTCACTAGCGGGGTGAACTACAATGAGCAGTTCTTC. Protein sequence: CASSLTSGVNYNEQFF. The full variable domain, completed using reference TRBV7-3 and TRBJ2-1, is GAGVSQTPSNKVTEKGKYVELRCDPISGHTALYWYRQSLGQGPEFLIYFQGTGAADDSGLPNDRFFAVRPEGSVSTLKIQRTERGDSAVYLCASSLTSGVNYNEQFFGPGTRLTVL.

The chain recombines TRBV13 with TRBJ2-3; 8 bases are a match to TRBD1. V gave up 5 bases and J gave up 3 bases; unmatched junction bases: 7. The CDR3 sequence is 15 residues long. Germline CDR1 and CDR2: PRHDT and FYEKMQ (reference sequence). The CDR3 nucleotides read TGTGCCAGCAGCACCCGACAGGGGACGACAGATACGCAGTATTTT. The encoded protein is CASSTRQGTTDTQYF.

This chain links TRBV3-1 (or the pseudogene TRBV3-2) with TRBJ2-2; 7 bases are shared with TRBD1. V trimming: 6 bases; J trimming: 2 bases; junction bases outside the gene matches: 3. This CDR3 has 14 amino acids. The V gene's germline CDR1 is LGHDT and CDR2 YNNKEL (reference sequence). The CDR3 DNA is TGTGCCAGCAGACAGGGGAATAACACCGGGGAGCTGTTTTTT. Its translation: CASRQGNNTGELFF.

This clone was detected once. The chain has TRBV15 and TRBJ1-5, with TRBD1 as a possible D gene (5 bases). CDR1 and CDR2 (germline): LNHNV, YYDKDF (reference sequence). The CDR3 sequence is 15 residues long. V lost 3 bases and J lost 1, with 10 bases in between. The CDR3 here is CATSSGGRSNQPQHF. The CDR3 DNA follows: TGTGCCACCAGCAGCGGGGGACGGAGCAATCAGCCCCAGCATTTT.

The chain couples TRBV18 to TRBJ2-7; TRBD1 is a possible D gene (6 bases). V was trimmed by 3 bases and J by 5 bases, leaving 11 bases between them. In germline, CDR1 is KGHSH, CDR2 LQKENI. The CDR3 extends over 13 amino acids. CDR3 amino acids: CASSPSGADEQYF. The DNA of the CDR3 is TGTGCCAGCTCACCTTCAGGGGCTGACGAGCAGTACTTC. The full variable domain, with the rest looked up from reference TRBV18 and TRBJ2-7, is NAGVMQNPRHLVRRRGQEARLRCSPMKGHSHVYWYRQLPEEGLKFMVYLQKENIIDESGMPKERFSAEFPKEGPSILRIQQVVRGDSAAYFCASSPSGADEQYFGPGTRLTVT.

The CDR3 loop reads CAISITGDPGNTIYF. CDR3 sequence (DNA): TGTGCCATCAGTATAACAGGGGACCCTGGAAACACCATATATTTT. J is TRBJ1-3 and V is TRBV10-3, with TRBD1 identical over 7 bases. Germline V CDR1 and CDR2: ENHRY, SYGVKD. This CDR3 region has 15 residues. The V segment lost 5 bases and the J segment 2 bases; nucleotides outside the gene matches: 6.

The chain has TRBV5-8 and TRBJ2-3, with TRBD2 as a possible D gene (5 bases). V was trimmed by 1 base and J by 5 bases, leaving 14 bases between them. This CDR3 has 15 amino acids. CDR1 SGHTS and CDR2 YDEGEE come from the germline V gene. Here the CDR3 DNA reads TGTGCCAGCAGCTTGTTTGGTACTAGTCTAGATACGCAGTATTTT. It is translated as CASSLFGTSLDTQYF.

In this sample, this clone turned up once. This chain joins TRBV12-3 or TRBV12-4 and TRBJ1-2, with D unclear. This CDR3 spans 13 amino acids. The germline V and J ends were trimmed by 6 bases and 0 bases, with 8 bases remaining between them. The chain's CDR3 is CASSPNTNYGYTF. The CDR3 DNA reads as TGTGCCAGCAGCCCTAATACTAACTATGGCTACACCTTC.

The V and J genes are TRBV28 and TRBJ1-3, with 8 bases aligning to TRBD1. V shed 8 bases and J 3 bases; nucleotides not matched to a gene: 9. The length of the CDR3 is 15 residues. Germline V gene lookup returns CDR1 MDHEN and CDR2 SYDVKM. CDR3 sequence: CASGAGGLVGNTIYF. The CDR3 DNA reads TGTGCCAGCGGCGCAGGGGGCTTAGTTGGAAACACCATATATTTT.

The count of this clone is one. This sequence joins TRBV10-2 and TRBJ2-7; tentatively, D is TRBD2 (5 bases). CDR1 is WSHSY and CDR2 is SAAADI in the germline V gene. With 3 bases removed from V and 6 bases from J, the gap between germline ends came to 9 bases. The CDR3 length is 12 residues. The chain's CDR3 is CASSEGRGEQYF. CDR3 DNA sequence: TGCGCCAGCAGTGAAGGCCGGGGCGAGCAGTACTTC.

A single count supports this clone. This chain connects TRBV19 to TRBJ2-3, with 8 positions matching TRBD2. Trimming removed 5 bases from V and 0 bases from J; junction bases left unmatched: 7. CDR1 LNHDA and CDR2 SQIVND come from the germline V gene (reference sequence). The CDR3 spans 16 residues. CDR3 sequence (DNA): TGTGCCAGTAGTCCCACCCTAGCGGGCAGCACAGATACGCAGTATTTT. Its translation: CASSPTLAGSTDTQYF.

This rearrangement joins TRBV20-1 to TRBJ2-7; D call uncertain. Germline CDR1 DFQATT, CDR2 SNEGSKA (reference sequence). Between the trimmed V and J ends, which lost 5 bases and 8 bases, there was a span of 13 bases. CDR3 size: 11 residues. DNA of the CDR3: TGCAGTGCTGCTCTAGACCTCCAGCAGTACTTC. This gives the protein CSAALDLQQYF.

The CDR3 here is CASSSDRESGYTF. CDR3 DNA: TGTGCCAGCAGTTCCGACAGGGAGAGTGGCTACACCTTC. The genes are TRBV3-1 (or the pseudogene TRBV3-2) and TRBJ1-2; TRBD1 agrees at 7 bases. With 6 bases clipped from V and 7 bases from J, the junction kept 8 bases outside the gene matches. CDR1 LGHDT and CDR2 YNNKEL come from the germline V gene (reference sequence). CDR3 length equals 13 residues.

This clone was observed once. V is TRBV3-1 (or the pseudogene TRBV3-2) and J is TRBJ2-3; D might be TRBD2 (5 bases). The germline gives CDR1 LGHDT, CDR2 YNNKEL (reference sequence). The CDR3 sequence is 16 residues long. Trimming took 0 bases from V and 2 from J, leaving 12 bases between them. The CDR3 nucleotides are TGTGCCAGCAGCCAAGAATCTCTGGACTTCACAGATACGCAGTATTTT. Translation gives CASSQESLDFTDTQYF.

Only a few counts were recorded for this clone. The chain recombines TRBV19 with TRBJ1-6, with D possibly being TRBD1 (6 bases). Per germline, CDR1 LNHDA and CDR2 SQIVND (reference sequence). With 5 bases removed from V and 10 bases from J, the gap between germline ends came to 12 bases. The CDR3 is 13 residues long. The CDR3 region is CASSFGQSSPLHF. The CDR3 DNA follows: TGTGCCAGTAGTTTTGGACAGAGCTCACCCCTCCACTTT.